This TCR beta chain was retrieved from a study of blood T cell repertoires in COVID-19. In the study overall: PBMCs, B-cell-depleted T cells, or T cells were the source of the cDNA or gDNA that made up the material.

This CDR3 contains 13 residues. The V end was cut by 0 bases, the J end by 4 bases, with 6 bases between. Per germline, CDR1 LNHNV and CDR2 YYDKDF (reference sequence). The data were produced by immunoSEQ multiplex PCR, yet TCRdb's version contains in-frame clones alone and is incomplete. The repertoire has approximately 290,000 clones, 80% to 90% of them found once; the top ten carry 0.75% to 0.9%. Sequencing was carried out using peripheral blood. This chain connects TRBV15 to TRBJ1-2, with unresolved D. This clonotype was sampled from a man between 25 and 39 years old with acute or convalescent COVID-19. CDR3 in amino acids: CATSRDALYGYTF. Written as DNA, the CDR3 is TGTGCCACCAGCAGAGATGCACTCTATGGCTACACCTTC.